Below are 28 T cell receptor beta chains sequenced from a single sample in a study of T cell responses to AZD1222 COVID-19 vaccine. Using immunoSEQ multiplex PCR, the repertoire was profiled, and TCRdb retains in-frame clones only, with some absent. Of 130,000 or so clones listed, 80% to 90% are singletons. Sample: peripheral blood, taken on day 0 of AZD1222 vaccination. The receptors derive from an adult in good health.

This clone has more than one count but fewer than ten. The chain uses TRBV19 and TRBJ2-7; D unresolved. The CDR3 runs to 14 residues. Trimming stripped 0 bases from V and 5 bases from J, with 11 bases between. Germline values: CDR1 LNHDA, CDR2 SQIVND (reference sequence). The CDR3 DNA sequence: TGTGCCAGTAGTATAGATGGGTCCTTGGACGAGCAGTACTTC. This sequence encodes CASSIDGSLDEQYF.

The V gene is TRBV5-1, the J gene TRBJ1-3, with D possibly matching TRBD1 (6 bases). Germline lookup yields CDR1 SGHRS and CDR2 YFSETQ. V was trimmed by 1 base and J by 1 base, leaving 18 bases between them. The CDR3 length is 18 residues. For the CDR3, the DNA is TGCGCCAGCAGCTTGAGCTCAGGGGACGGCCGGTCTGGAAACACCATATATTTT. Encoded protein: CASSLSSGDGRSGNTIYF.

The J gene is TRBJ1-2, the V gene TRBV7-2; D perhaps matches TRBD1 (5 bases). V was shortened by 4 bases and J by 1 base, with 10 bases between the two germline ends. Germline CDR1 reads SGHTA; CDR2 reads FQGNSA. This CDR3 region has 14 residues. The CDR3 bases are TGTGCCAGCAGCTCGCAGGGAGGTAACTATGGCTACACCTTC. Its translation is CASSSQGGNYGYTF.

The genes are TRBV30 and TRBJ2-1; 15 bases are shared with TRBD2. Germline V gives CDR1 GTSNPN, CDR2 SVGIG (reference sequence). The V and J ends lost 2 bases and 9 bases, in that order; junction bases with no gene match: 2. The CDR3 totals 14 residues. The CDR3 sequence is CAWSWTSGRAEQFF. The DNA of the CDR3 is TGTGCCTGGAGTTGGACTAGCGGGAGGGCTGAGCAGTTCTTC.

The V and J genes are TRBV7-2 and TRBJ1-2; D is ambiguous. The V gene's germline CDR1 is SGHTA and CDR2 FQGNSA. V lost 3 bases and J 4 bases, leaving 15 bases between the germline ends. CDR3 length: 15 residues. The CDR3 here is CASSFLHPTTYGYTF. CDR3 sequence (DNA): TGTGCCAGCAGCTTTCTTCACCCCACGACCTATGGCTACACCTTC.

This clone was detected a few times. CDR3 sequence: CASSSTVTNYGYTF. DNA for the CDR3: TGTGCCAGCAGCTCGACAGTTACTAACTATGGCTACACCTTC. The V call is TRBV7-9, the J call TRBJ1-2, with D perhaps TRBD1 (5 bases). V lost 4 bases and J lost 0, with 9 bases in between. The CDR3 consists of 14 residues. Per the germline V gene, CDR1 is SEHNR and CDR2 is FQNEAQ (reference sequence).

The chain uses TRBV5-1 and TRBJ2-5; D ambiguous. V was shortened by 1 base and J by 4 bases, with 2 bases between the two germline ends. The V gene's germline CDR1 is SGHRS and CDR2 YFSETQ. This CDR3 has 11 residues. CDR3 nucleotides: TGCGCCAGCAGCTTGAGAGAGACCCAGTACTTC. As protein: CASSLRETQYF.

This chain uses TRBV19 with TRBJ1-5, with 11 nucleotides matching TRBD1. V was pared by 6 bases and J by 7 bases, with 17 bases of the junction left unmatched. The CDR3 contains 18 residues. CDR1 is LNHDA and CDR2 is SQIVND in the germline V gene (reference sequence). The CDR3 is CASSLSRTGTGGLQPQHF. CDR3 DNA sequence: TGTGCCAGTAGCCTTTCCAGGACCGGGACAGGGGGTTTACAGCCCCAGCATTTT.

Here the CDR3 reads CASTHGQGNNEQFF. In DNA form, the CDR3 reads TGTGCCAGCACCCACGGACAGGGGAACAATGAGCAGTTCTTC. The V call is TRBV6-5, the J call TRBJ2-1, with 9 bases that match TRBD1. Germline CDR1 is MNHEY and CDR2 is SVGAGI. The trim removed 7 bases at V and 5 bases at J, leaving 6 bases unmatched. This CDR3 contains 14 residues.

The chain uses TRBV18 and TRBJ1-2; 11 bases map to TRBD1. Losses at the gene ends were 3 bases for V and 6 bases for J; bases not matched to a gene: 12. CDR3 length: 17 amino acids. The V gene's germline CDR1 is KGHSH and CDR2 LQKENI. The CDR3 coding sequence is TGTGCCAGCTCACCGTTATTAGCGGACAGGGGGCAGGATGGCTACACCTTC. It codes for CASSPLLADRGQDGYTF.

This clone showed up just once. The CDR3 sequence: CASSLLSGQNTEAFF. In DNA form, the CDR3 reads TGTGCCAGCAGCCTTCTCTCAGGGCAGAACACTGAAGCTTTCTTT. The chain links TRBV9 to TRBJ1-1; the D gene is possibly TRBD1 (5 bases). There are 15 residues in the CDR3. Germline lookup yields CDR1 SGDLS and CDR2 YYNGEE. Trimming shortened V by 4 bases and J by 1 base, and 14 bases separated the two germline ends.

CDR3: CASSPLQFRGLQGYTF. The CDR3 DNA is TGTGCCAGCTCACCACTCCAGTTCAGGGGTCTACAAGGCTACACCTTC. The rearrangement joins TRBV18 to TRBJ1-2; D perhaps matches TRBD1 (6 bases). CDR3 size: 16 residues. Between the trimmed V and J ends, which lost 1 base and 8 bases, there was a span of 20 bases. Germline CDR1 KGHSH, CDR2 LQKENI.

The CDR3 nucleotides read TGTGCCAGCAGCCCGCTATTGGGTCTCCCAGAGACCCAGTACTTC. Its protein is CASSPLLGLPETQYF. V and J are TRBV9 and TRBJ2-5; no clear D gene. Trimming removed 4 bases from V and 4 bases from J, with 17 bases in between. Germline V CDR1 and CDR2: SGDLS, YYNGEE. The CDR3 sequence is 15 residues long.

The V and J genes are TRBV10-3 and TRBJ2-5; TRBD1 agrees at 11 bases. CDR1 is ENHRY, CDR2 SYGVKD, per germline. After removal of 6 bases from V and 5 bases from J, the junction contained 5 bases not matched to a gene. The CDR3 totals 14 residues. The CDR3 here is CAIRGTGGTETQYF. CDR3 DNA sequence: TGTGCCATCAGGGGGACAGGGGGGACGGAGACCCAGTACTTC.

This chain joins TRBV7-2 and TRBJ1-1; the D gene is possibly TRBD1 (5 bases). The V end lost 3 bases, the J end lost 1 base, and 15 bases lay between the germline ends. Germline V gene data show CDR1 as SGHTA and CDR2 as FQGNSA. This CDR3 comprises 16 residues. As DNA, the CDR3 is TGTGCCAGCAGCTTGAGGGTTCTAAGGGGGAACACTGAAGCTTTCTTT. Translation: CASSLRVLRGNTEAFF.

Written as DNA, the CDR3 is TGTGCCAGCAGCGTAGCTGACAGGCCAACGAACACCGGGGAGCTGTTTTTT. Its protein is CASSVADRPTNTGELFF. The rearrangement links TRBV9 to TRBJ2-2, with D maybe TRBD1 (6 bases). The CDR3 has 17 amino acids. CDR1 is SGDLS and CDR2 is YYNGEE in the germline V gene. V lost 0 bases, J lost 0 bases, and 12 bases lay in between.

CDR3 sequence: CASSLLTGLSTEAFF. In DNA, the CDR3 is TGTGCCAGCAGCTTATTAACAGGGTTATCCACTGAAGCTTTCTTT. The rearrangement joins TRBV5-4 to TRBJ1-1; a possible D gene is TRBD1 (6 bases). CDR3 length equals 15 residues. Germline CDR1 is SGHNT and CDR2 is YYREEE (reference sequence). Trimming stripped 2 bases from V and 4 bases from J, with 15 bases between.

For the CDR3, the DNA is TGTGCCAGCAGCGTAGACAGGGCCGGAAACACCATATATTTT. The encoded protein is CASSVDRAGNTIYF. The chain joins TRBV9 to TRBJ1-3; D possibly corresponds to TRBD1 (6 bases). The V and J ends lost 0 bases and 4 bases respectively, with 8 bases between them. Germline V gives CDR1 SGDLS, CDR2 YYNGEE. This CDR3 is 14 amino acids long.

The gene calls are TRBV15 and TRBJ2-5, with 7 bases aligning to TRBD2. This CDR3 spans 13 amino acids. CDR1 and CDR2 from the germline V gene are LNHNV and YYDKDF (reference sequence). Trimming removed 8 bases from V and 4 bases from J; junction bases left unmatched: 7. The DNA for the CDR3 is TGTGCCACCTCCACGGGGAGGGGAGAGACCCAGTACTTC. This codes for CATSTGRGETQYF.

This clone has only a few counts. The chain links TRBV4-1 to TRBJ2-7; D call uncertain. This CDR3 is 18 amino acids long. Trimming removed 4 bases from V and 0 bases from J, with 22 bases in between. Germline loops: CDR1 MGHRA, CDR2 YSYEKL. The CDR3 loop is CASSPSSVLEPRSYEQYF. The CDR3, as DNA: TGCGCCAGCAGCCCAAGTTCGGTGTTGGAGCCCCGCTCCTACGAGCAGTACTTC.

J is TRBJ2-7 and V is TRBV29-1; D may correspond to TRBD1 or TRBD2 (5 bases each). Per the germline V gene, CDR1 is SQVTM and CDR2 is ANQGSEA. CDR3 size: 14 residues. V shed 7 bases and J shed 1 base, with 17 bases lying between them. The CDR3 bases are TGCAGCGCCTTTGGGACGGAGGCTTCCTACGAGCAGTACTTC. It specifies CSAFGTEASYEQYF.

The chain uses TRBV10-3 and TRBJ2-7; 11 bases line up with TRBD2. The trim removed 4 bases at V and 2 bases at J, leaving 10 bases unmatched. The CDR3 totals 17 residues. Germline CDR1 reads ENHRY; CDR2 reads SYGVKD. CDR3 coding DNA: TGTGCCATCAGTGCCTACTTCCTAGCGGGGGGAACCTACGAGCAGTACTTC. Encoded protein: CAISAYFLAGGTYEQYF.

This chain links TRBV7-2 with TRBJ2-5, with D possibly TRBD1 on 7 matching bases. Germline V gene lookup returns CDR1 SGHTA and CDR2 FQGNSA. Trimming pared 2 bases from V and 2 bases from J, leaving 15 bases between. The CDR3 is 16 residues long. The CDR3 sequence: CASSLRGTVNQETQYF. DNA for the CDR3: TGTGCCAGCAGCTTACGGGGGACAGTTAATCAAGAGACCCAGTACTTC.

V usage is TRBV14 and J usage is TRBJ2-2; 7 bases map to TRBD1. This CDR3 has 19 amino acids. The V segment lost 0 bases and the J segment 3 bases; nucleotides outside the gene matches: 13. Germline V gene data show CDR1 as SGHDN and CDR2 as FVKESK. The CDR3 loop reads CASSQEVQVGTDDTGELFF. CDR3 sequence (DNA): TGTGCCAGCAGCCAAGAAGTCCAGGTGGGGACAGACGACACCGGGGAGCTGTTTTTT.

This chain joins TRBV19 and TRBJ2-3; D might be TRBD1 (6 bases). CDR1 LNHDA and CDR2 SQIVND come from the germline V gene (reference sequence). V lost 8 bases to trimming and J lost 5 bases, with 11 bases between them. This CDR3 comprises 12 residues. CDR3 region: CASGGLGDTQYF. CDR3 DNA sequence: TGTGCCAGTGGGGGCTTGGGAGATACGCAGTATTTT.

This sequence joins TRBV30 and TRBJ1-1; a weak D match, TRBD1 (5 bases). Germline CDR1 and CDR2: GTSNPN and SVGIG (reference sequence). Trimming removed 4 bases at V and 1 base at J, with 10 bases between. The CDR3 is 13 amino acids. Here the CDR3 reads CAWIGAGNTEAFF. In DNA form, the CDR3 reads TGTGCCTGGATAGGGGCAGGGAACACTGAAGCTTTCTTT.

This rearrangement joins TRBV5-1 to TRBJ2-7; possibly TRBD1 for D (6 bases). CDR1 is SGHRS and CDR2 is YFSETQ in the germline V gene. The CDR3 has 14 amino acids. V was shortened by 5 bases and J by 0 bases, with 12 bases between the two germline ends. As DNA, the CDR3 is TGCGCCAGCAGTGTGACAGGTCCCTCCTACGAGCAGTACTTC. Its translation: CASSVTGPSYEQYF.

CDR3 in amino acids: CASSLGTSFPGEQYF. The CDR3 nucleotides are TGCGCCAGCAGCCTCGGGACTTCCTTCCCAGGGGAGCAGTACTTC. The rearrangement links TRBV4-1 to TRBJ2-7, with D maybe TRBD2 (6 bases). Germline V gene data show CDR1 as MGHRA and CDR2 as YSYEKL. Trimming pared 4 bases from V and 7 bases from J, leaving 20 bases between. The CDR3 contains 15 residues.